This T cell receptor beta chain appears in the sequencing data of a study of regulatory T cells in long-lasting Graves disease. Time point denoted: persistent/refractory GD, antithyroid drugs over 5 years with positive TRAb. RNA isolated from PBMCs was used to make the TCR library. Patients came through an endocrinology department, and that department was in Xi'an, China. Per the germline V gene, CDR1 is MGHRA and CDR2 is YSYEKL. The CDR3 has 16 residues. J gave up 6 bases and V 0 bases, and 8 bases lay outside the gene matches. This clonotype was seen a handful of times. Library construction for TCR beta used iRepertoire HTBI primers and Arm-PCR of CDR3 regions. Under the authors' procedure: Looking across samples, the authors found some 60 TRBV and some 15 TRBJ segments. One entry per CDR3 protein results from TCRdb running MiXCR on the multiplex PCR reads. These V and J calls derive from TCRdb rather than the authors' analysis. The sample holds under 450,000 distinct CDR3 sequences, 20% to 30% seen once.

The sequence was obtained from a female donor with Graves disease. The gene calls are TRBV4-1 and TRBJ2-1, with 7 bases that match TRBD2. Sequencing was performed on peripheral blood mononuclear cells (PBMCs), taken when the disease was refractory, from a patient treated with antithyroid drugs. CDR3 loop: CASSQEGGGWSNEQFF. CDR3 coding DNA: TGCGCCAGCAGCCAAGAGGGGGGGGGGTGGAGCAATGAGCAGTTCTTC.